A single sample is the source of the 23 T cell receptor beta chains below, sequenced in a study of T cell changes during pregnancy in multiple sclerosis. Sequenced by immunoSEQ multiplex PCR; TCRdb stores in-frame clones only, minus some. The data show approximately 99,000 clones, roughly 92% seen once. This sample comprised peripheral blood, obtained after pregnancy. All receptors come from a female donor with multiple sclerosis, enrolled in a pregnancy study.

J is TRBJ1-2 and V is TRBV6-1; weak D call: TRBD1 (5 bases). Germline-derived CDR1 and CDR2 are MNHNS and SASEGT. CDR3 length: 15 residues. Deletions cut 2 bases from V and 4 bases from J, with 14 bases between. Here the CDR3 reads CASSEKSAGSYGYTF. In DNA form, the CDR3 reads TGTGCCAGCAGTGAAAAGTCGGCAGGGTCCTATGGCTACACCTTC.

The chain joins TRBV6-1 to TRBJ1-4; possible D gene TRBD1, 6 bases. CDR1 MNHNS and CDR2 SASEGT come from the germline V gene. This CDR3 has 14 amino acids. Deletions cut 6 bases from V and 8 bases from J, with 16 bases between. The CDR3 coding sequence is TGTGCCAGCAGGATGACAGGAAGGAGAGAAAAACTGTTTTTT. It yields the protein CASRMTGRREKLFF.

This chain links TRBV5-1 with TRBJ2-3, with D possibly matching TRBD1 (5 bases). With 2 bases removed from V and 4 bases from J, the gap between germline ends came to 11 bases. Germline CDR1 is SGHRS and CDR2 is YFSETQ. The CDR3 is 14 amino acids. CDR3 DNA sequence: TGCGCCAGCAGCTTCTATACAGGTGCAGATACGCAGTATTTT. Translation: CASSFYTGADTQYF.

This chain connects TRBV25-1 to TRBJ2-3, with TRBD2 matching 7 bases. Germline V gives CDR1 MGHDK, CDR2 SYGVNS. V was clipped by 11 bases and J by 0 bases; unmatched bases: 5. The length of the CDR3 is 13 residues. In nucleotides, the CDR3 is TGTGCCTCATTTAGCGGGAGCACAGATACGCAGTATTTT. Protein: CASFSGSTDTQYF.

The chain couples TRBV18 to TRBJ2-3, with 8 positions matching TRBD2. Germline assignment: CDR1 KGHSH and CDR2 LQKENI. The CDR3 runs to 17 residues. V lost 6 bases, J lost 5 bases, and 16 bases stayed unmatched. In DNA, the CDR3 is TGTGCCAGCTCTCCCCCGGGAGCGGGAGTCGGGAGAGATACGCAGTATTTT. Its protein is CASSPPGAGVGRDTQYF.

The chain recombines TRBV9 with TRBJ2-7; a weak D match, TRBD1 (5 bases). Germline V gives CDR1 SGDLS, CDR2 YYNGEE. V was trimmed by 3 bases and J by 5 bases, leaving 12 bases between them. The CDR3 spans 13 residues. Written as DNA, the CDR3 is TGTGCCAGCAGCGCGGTCCTCAGGGACGAGCAGTACTTC. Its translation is CASSAVLRDEQYF.

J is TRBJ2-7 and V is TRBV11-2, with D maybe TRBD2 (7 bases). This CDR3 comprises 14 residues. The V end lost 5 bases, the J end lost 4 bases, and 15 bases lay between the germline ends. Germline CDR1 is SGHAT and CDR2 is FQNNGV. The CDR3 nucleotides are TGTGCCAGCAGCCACTTAGGGGGGGGTTACGAGCAGTACTTC. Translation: CASSHLGGGYEQYF.

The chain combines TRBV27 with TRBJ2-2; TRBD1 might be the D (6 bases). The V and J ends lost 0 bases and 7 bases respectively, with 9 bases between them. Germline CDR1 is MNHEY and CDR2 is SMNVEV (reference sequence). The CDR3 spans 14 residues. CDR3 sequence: CASSLSGAGGELFF. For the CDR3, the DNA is TGTGCCAGCAGTTTATCGGGGGCTGGCGGGGAGCTGTTTTTT.

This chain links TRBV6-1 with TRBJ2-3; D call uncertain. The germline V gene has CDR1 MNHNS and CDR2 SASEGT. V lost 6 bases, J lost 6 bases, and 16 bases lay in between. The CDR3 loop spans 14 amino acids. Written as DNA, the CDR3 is TGTGCCAGCAGGGGTATTGGGCTTGGGGATACGCAGTATTTT. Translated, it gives CASRGIGLGDTQYF.

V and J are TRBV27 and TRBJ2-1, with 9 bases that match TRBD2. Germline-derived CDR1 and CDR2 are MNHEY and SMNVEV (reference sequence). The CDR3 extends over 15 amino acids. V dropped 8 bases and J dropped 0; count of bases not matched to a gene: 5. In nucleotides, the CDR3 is TGTGCCAGCCGACTAGCGGAAAGCTCCTACAATGAGCAGTTCTTC. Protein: CASRLAESSYNEQFF.

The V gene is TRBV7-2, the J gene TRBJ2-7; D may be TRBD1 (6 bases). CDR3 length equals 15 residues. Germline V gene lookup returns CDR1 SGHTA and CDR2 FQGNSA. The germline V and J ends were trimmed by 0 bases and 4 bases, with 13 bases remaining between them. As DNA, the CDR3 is TGTGCCAGCAGCTTAGCATTCGACAGGACATACGAGCAGTACTTC. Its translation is CASSLAFDRTYEQYF.

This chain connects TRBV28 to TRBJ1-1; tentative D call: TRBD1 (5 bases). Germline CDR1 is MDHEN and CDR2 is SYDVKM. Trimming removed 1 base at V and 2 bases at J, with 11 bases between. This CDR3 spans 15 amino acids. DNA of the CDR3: TGTGCCAGCAGTTTATTTGGAGGGGTAAACACTGAAGCTTTCTTT. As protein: CASSLFGGVNTEAFF.

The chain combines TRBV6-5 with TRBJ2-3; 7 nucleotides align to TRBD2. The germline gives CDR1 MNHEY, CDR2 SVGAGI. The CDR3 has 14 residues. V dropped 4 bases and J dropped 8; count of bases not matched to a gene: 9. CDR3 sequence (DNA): TGTGCCAGCAGTTGGGGGGGACTCGGAGGTACGCAGTATTTT. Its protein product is CASSWGGLGGTQYF.

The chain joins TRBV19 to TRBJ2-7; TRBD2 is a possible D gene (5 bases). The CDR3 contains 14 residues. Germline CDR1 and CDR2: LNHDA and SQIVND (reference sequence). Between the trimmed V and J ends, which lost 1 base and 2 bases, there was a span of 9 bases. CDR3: CASSIAGIAYEQYF. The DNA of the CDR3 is TGTGCCAGTAGTATAGCGGGGATCGCCTACGAGCAGTACTTC.

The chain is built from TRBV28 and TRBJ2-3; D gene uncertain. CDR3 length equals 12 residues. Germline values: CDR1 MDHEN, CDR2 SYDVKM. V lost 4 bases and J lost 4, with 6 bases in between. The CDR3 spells CASSYSSDTQYF. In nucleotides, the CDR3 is TGTGCCAGCAGTTACTCCTCAGATACGCAGTATTTT.

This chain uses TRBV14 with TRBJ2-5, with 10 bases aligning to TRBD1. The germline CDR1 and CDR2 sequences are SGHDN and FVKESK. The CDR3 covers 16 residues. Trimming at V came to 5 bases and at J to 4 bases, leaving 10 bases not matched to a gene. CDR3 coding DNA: TGTGCCAGCAGCGCAACCGGGACAGGGGTGAGAGAGACCCAGTACTTC. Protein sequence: CASSATGTGVRETQYF. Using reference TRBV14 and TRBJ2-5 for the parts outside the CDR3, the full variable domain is EAGVTQFPSHSVIEKGQTVTLRCDPISGHDNLYWYRRVMGKEIKFLLHFVKESKQDESGMPNNRFLAERTGGTYSTLKVQPAELEDSGVYFCASSATGTGVRETQYFGPGTRLLVL.

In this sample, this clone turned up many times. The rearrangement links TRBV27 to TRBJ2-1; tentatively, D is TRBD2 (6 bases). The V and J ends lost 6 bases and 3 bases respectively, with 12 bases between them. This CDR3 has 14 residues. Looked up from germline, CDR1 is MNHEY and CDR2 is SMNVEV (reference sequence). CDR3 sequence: CASRSTSSYNEQFF. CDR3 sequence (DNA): TGTGCCAGCAGGAGTACTAGCAGCTACAATGAGCAGTTCTTC.

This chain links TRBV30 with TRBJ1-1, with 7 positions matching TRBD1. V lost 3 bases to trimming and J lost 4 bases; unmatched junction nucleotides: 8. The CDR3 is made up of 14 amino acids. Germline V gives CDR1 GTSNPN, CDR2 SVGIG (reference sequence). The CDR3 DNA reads TGTGCCTGGAGGATGGAGGGGGCTGGCACTGAAGCTTTCTTT. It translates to CAWRMEGAGTEAFF.

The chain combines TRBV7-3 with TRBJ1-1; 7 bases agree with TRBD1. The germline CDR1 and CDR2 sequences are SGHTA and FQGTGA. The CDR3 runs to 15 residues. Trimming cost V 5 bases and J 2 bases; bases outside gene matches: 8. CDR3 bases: TGTGCCAGCAGCCCGAACACAGGGGTCAACACTGAAGCTTTCTTT. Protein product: CASSPNTGVNTEAFF. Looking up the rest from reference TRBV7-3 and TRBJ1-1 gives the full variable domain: GAGVSQTPSNKVTEKGKYVELRCDPISGHTALYWYRQSLGQGPEFLIYFQGTGAADDSGLPNDRFFAVRPEGSVSTLKIQRTERGDSAVYLCASSPNTGVNTEAFFGQGTRLTVV.

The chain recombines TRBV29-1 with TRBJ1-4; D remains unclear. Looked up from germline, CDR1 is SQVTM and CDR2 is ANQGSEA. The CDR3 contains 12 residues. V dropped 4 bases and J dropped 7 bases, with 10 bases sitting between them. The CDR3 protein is CSVVGGGEKLFF. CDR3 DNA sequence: TGCAGCGTTGTCGGCGGCGGTGAAAAACTGTTTTTT.

CDR3 sequence: CASSLERQETQYF. CDR3 nucleotides: TGTGCCAGCAGCTTAGAACGGCAAGAGACCCAGTACTTC. The chain is built from TRBV7-9 and TRBJ2-5; unclear D gene. Trimming shortened V by 1 base and J by 2 bases, and 5 bases separated the two germline ends. The germline gives CDR1 SEHNR, CDR2 FQNEAQ (reference sequence). CDR3 length equals 13 residues. Combining the CDR3 with reference TRBV7-9 and TRBJ2-5 gives the whole variable domain DTGVSQNPRHKITKRGQNVTFRCDPISEHNRLYWYRQTLGQGPEFLTYFQNEAQLEKSRLLSDRFSAERPKGSFSTLEIQRTEQGDSAMYLCASSLERQETQYFGPGTRLLVL.

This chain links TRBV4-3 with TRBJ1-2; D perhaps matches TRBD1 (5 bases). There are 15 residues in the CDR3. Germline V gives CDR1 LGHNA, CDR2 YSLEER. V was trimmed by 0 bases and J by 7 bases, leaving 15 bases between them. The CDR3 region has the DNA TGCGCCAGCAGCCAAGATGGGCGGGACCCCACTGGCTACACCTTC. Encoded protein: CASSQDGRDPTGYTF.

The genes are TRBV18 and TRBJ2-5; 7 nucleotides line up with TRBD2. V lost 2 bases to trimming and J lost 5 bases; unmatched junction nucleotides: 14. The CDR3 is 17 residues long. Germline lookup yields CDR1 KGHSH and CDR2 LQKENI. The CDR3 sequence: CASSPDMREGLWETQYF. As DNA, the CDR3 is TGTGCCAGCTCACCAGATATGAGGGAGGGCCTGTGGGAGACCCAGTACTTC.